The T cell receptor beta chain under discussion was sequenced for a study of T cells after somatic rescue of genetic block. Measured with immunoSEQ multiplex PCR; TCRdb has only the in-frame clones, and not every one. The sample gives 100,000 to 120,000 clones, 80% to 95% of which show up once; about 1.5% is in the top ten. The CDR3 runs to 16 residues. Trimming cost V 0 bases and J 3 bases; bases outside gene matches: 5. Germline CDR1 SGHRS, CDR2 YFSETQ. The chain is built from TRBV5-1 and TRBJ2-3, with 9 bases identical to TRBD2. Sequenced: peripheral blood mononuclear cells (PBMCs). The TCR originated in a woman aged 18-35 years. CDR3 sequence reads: CASSLAGLAGTDTQYF. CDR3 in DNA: TGCGCCAGCAGCTTGGCCGGTCTAGCGGGAACAGATACGCAGTATTTT. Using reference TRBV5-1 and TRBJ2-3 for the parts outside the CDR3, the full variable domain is KAGVTQTPRYLIKTRGQQVTLSCSPISGHRSVSWYQQTPGQGLQFLFEYFSETQRNKGNFPGRFSGRQFSNSRSEMNVSTLELGDSALYLCASSLAGLAGTDTQYFGPGTRLTVL.